One and the same sample provided the 18 T cell receptor beta chains below, sequenced in a study of CD8+ T cells in alopecia areata. Treatment in this sample: oral pan-JAK inhibitor, 5-10 mg twice daily. Reverse transcribed after extraction, RNA yielded cDNA as the sequencing template. Here immunoSEQ multiplex PCR was the method, and the copy in TCRdb shows in-frame clones only, minus some. The data contain about 74,000 clones, over 25% of them seen just once; the ten biggest clones take up 14% to 15%. This specimen consisted of CD8+ T cells sorted from blood, obtained at week 4, from a patient treated with tofacitinib. The source is a human donor with alopecia areata.

The V and J genes are TRBV29-1 and TRBJ2-7; the match to TRBD1 covers 11 bases. CDR1 is SQVTM and CDR2 is ANQGSEA in the germline V gene. Trimming took 4 bases from V and 2 from J; bases not matched to a gene: 4. The CDR3 is made up of 14 amino acids. DNA for the CDR3: TGCAGCGTTGGGCCGGGACAGGGGGCCTACGAGCAGTACTTC. This translates into CSVGPGQGAYEQYF.

This chain links TRBV29-1 with TRBJ2-7; D call uncertain. Trimming removed 1 base from V and 4 bases from J, with 11 bases in between. The CDR3 has 13 residues. Germline V gives CDR1 SQVTM, CDR2 ANQGSEA. Here the CDR3 reads CSVEVPERYEQYF. CDR3 bases: TGCAGCGTTGAAGTCCCAGAGAGGTACGAGCAGTACTTC.

About this clone: This specimen includes other DNA sequences encoding the same CDR3. The rearrangement links TRBV29-1 to TRBJ2-7; D gene uncertain. V gave up 3 bases and J gave up 0 bases, with 6 bases separating them. Germline values: CDR1 SQVTM, CDR2 ANQGSEA. The CDR3 spans 12 residues. CDR3 bases: TGCAGCGTTGAGGTCGGCTCCTACGAGCAGTACTTC. This gives the protein CSVEVGSYEQYF.

The table lists this clone with a few counts. This sequence joins TRBV11-2 and TRBJ1-2, with D unclear. This CDR3 spans 13 amino acids. Germline values: CDR1 SGHAT, CDR2 FQNNGV. The V end was cut by 5 bases, the J end by 2 bases, with 9 bases between. The CDR3 sequence is CASSPAPNYGYTF. CDR3 bases: TGTGCCAGCAGCCCCGCACCGAACTATGGCTACACCTTC.

This rearrangement joins TRBV7-2 to TRBJ2-2; no clear D gene. CDR1 is SGHTA, CDR2 FQGNSA, per germline. The CDR3 runs to 12 residues. Trimming cost V 8 bases and J 6 bases, with 10 bases left between them. This chain's CDR3 is CASGQRSGELFF. CDR3 DNA sequence: TGTGCCAGCGGGCAGAGGTCCGGGGAGCTGTTTTTT.

The gene calls are TRBV27 and TRBJ2-7; the D is unclear. Germline CDR1 MNHEY, CDR2 SMNVEV (reference sequence). The CDR3 has 15 amino acids. The V end was cut by 6 bases, the J end by 2 bases, with 17 bases between. The CDR3 DNA reads as TGTGCCAGCAGCCCTACCGGAGCAGAGACCTACGAGCAGTACTTC. Translated, it gives CASSPTGAETYEQYF.

The chain couples TRBV29-1 to TRBJ2-1, with 7 bases matching TRBD2. Germline CDR1 and CDR2: SQVTM and ANQGSEA. The CDR3 contains 12 residues. Trimming at V came to 4 bases and at J to 6 bases, leaving 3 bases not matched to a gene. As DNA, the CDR3 is TGCAGCGTTGCGGGAGGAGGCAATGAGCAGTTCTTC. Its translation is CSVAGGGNEQFF.

This rearrangement joins TRBV29-1 to TRBJ2-7; no firm D call. The V gene's germline CDR1 is SQVTM and CDR2 ANQGSEA. The CDR3 is 11 amino acids. V was pared by 4 bases and J by 3 bases, with 7 bases between. CDR3 bases: TGCAGCGTTGTGGTAGACTACGAGCAGTACTTC. It yields the protein CSVVVDYEQYF.

V is TRBV29-1 and J is TRBJ2-1; D not certain. Trimming stripped 2 bases from V and 0 bases from J, with 11 bases between. CDR1 is SQVTM, CDR2 ANQGSEA, per germline. The CDR3 covers 15 residues. The CDR3 loop is CSVEPTLSSYNEQFF. CDR3 in DNA: TGCAGCGTTGAACCCACTTTGAGCTCCTACAATGAGCAGTTCTTC.

The rearrangement uses TRBV7-9 and TRBJ2-5, with 7 bases lining up with TRBD2. The germline V gene has CDR1 SEHNR and CDR2 FQNEAQ (reference sequence). J gave up 5 bases and V 0 bases, and 12 bases lay outside the gene matches. This CDR3 spans 17 amino acids. CDR3 amino acids: CASSLASGAGELETQYF. CDR3 coding DNA: TGTGCCAGCAGCTTAGCGAGCGGGGCGGGAGAGTTGGAGACCCAGTACTTC.

This clone was seen more than once but under ten times. The V call is TRBV5-4, the J call TRBJ2-7; 11 nucleotides match TRBD2. Germline V lookup: CDR1 SGHNT, CDR2 YYREEE (reference sequence). This CDR3 is 14 amino acids long. Trimming cost V 1 base and J 5 bases; bases outside gene matches: 2. DNA for the CDR3: TGTGCCAGCAGCTTGACACTAGCGGGAGACGAGCAGTACTTC. As protein: CASSLTLAGDEQYF.

This chain joins TRBV29-1 and TRBJ1-2; 7 bases fit TRBD1. The V segment lost 5 bases and the J segment 3 bases; nucleotides outside the gene matches: 6. Looked up from germline, CDR1 is SQVTM and CDR2 is ANQGSEA. This CDR3 contains 13 residues. The CDR3 reads CSVTTGTDYGYTF. The CDR3 nucleotides read TGCAGCGTTACGACCGGGACAGACTATGGCTACACCTTC.

The chain's CDR3 is CSVVEREYNEQFF. Here the CDR3 DNA reads TGCAGCGTTGTCGAACGGGAGTACAATGAGCAGTTCTTC. The V gene is TRBV29-1, the J gene TRBJ2-1; weak D call: TRBD2 (6 bases). This CDR3 region has 13 residues. Deletions cut 4 bases from V and 4 bases from J, with 11 bases between. The germline V gene encodes CDR1 SQVTM and CDR2 ANQGSEA.

The V gene is TRBV29-1, the J gene TRBJ1-1; D is undetermined. CDR1 is SQVTM, CDR2 ANQGSEA, per germline. CDR3 size: 15 residues. Trimming removed 4 bases from V and 0 bases from J, with 15 bases in between. The CDR3, as DNA: TGCAGCGTTGCCAAACAAGACGGGTTGAACACTGAAGCTTTCTTT. This gives the protein CSVAKQDGLNTEAFF.

Only a few counts were recorded for this clone. The genes are TRBV9 and TRBJ2-7; D is undetermined. The CDR3 covers 14 residues. Trimming stripped 0 bases from V and 2 bases from J, with 9 bases between. Germline V CDR1 and CDR2: SGDLS, YYNGEE. The CDR3 DNA reads as TGTGCCAGCAGCGTAGGGGTGGGCGCCTACGAGCAGTACTTC. Its protein is CASSVGVGAYEQYF.

There are a few counts of this clone. The chain links TRBV9 to TRBJ2-3; 12 bases agree with TRBD2. Germline CDR1 is SGDLS and CDR2 is YYNGEE. The CDR3 has 16 amino acids. With V trimmed by 2 bases and J by 2 bases, 3 bases remained unmatched. The CDR3: CASSVSSGRDTDTQYF. The CDR3 nucleotides read TGTGCCAGCAGCGTTTCTAGCGGGAGGGACACAGATACGCAGTATTTT.

The chain carries TRBV5-1 and TRBJ2-5; 8 bases are shared with TRBD1. Germline trimming cut 3 bases from V and 2 bases from J; bases unmatched to any gene: 6. Germline lookup yields CDR1 SGHRS and CDR2 YFSETQ. This CDR3 has 15 amino acids. In nucleotides, the CDR3 is TGCGCCAGCAGCTCAGCAGGGGGCTGGCAAGAGACCCAGTACTTC. It encodes CASSSAGGWQETQYF.

J is TRBJ2-7 and V is TRBV9; 8 bases are shared with TRBD1. V lost 3 bases and J lost 3; bases outside the gene matches: 8. This CDR3 has 15 amino acids. Germline lookup yields CDR1 SGDLS and CDR2 YYNGEE. The CDR3 here is CASSEGQVPGYEQYF. The DNA of the CDR3 is TGTGCCAGCAGCGAGGGACAGGTCCCTGGCTACGAGCAGTACTTC.